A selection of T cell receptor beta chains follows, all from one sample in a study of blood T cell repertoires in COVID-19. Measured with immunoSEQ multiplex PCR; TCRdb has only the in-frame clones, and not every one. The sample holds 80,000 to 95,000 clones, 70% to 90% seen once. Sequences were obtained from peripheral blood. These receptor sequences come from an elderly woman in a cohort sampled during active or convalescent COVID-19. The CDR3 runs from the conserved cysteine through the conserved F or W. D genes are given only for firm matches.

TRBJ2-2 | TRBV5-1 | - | CASSLVTSTGELFF | TGCGCCAGCAGCTTGGTGACTAGCACCGGGGAGCTGTTTTTT
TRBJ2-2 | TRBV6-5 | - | CASSEGPGELFF | TGTGCCAGCAGCGAGGGCCCCGGGGAGCTGTTTTTT
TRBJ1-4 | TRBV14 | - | CASSEYGTSNEKLFF | TGTGCCAGCAGCGAATACGGGACATCGAATGAAAAACTGTTTTTT
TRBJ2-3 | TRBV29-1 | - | CSVDLQATDTQYF | TGCAGCGTTGACCTCCAGGCCACAGATACGCAGTATTTT
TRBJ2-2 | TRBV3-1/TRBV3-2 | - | CASSQDRSSRSETGELFF | TGTGCCAGCAGCCAAGATCGTTCTAGTCGGTCGGAAACCGGGGAGCTGTTTTTT
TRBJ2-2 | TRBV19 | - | CASSMARNTGELFF | TGTGCCAGTAGTATGGCTAGGAACACCGGGGAGCTGTTTTTT
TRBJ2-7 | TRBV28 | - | CASSLVGGSSYEQYF | TGTGCCAGCAGTTTGGTGGGGGGAAGCTCCTACGAGCAGTACTTC
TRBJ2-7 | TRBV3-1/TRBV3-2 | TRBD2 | CASSQLAGGGYEQYF | TGTGCCAGCAGCCAACTAGCGGGTGGGGGATACGAGCAGTACTTC
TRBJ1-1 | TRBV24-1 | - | CATYGAGTEAFF | TGTGCCACCTATGGGGCCGGCACTGAAGCTTTCTTT
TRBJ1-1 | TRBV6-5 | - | CASRTEMNTEAFF | TGTGCCAGCAGAACAGAGATGAACACTGAAGCTTTCTTT
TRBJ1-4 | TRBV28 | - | CASRPQSPDSATNEKLFF | TGTGCCAGCAGGCCTCAGTCTCCCGACAGTGCAACTAATGAAAAACTGTTTTTT